This paragraph covers one T cell receptor (beta chain) sequence. Its antigen specificity is not known. No base-level quality is on record; no much larger clone is a single base apart. V is pared back by 9 bases and J by 0 bases, with 12 bases lying between the germline termini. The CDR3 runs 15 amino acids, cysteine and phenylalanine included. Kept here is only the CDR3 DNA, which spans 45 bases and is read in frame from base 1. Reading the germline V gene gives CDR1 ENHRY and CDR2 SYGVKD. This sample was taken from a study of blood T cell repertoires in COVID-19 (dated by TCRdb to about 2020). Study-wide context: Samples covering the acute and convalescent phases of COVID-19 were provided by collaborators in the United States, Italy and Spain. The prospective study material was composed of cDNA or gDNA derived from T cells, B-cell-depleted T cells, or PBMCs. Deeply sampled blood TCRbeta repertoires from subjects exposed to, actively infected with, or recovered from COVID-19 were included in the dataset. The repertoires were released in a freely available public database meant as a resource for research on the immune response to SARS-CoV-2. The samples were drawn from two sources: the first 160 participants of the ongoing ImmuneRACE study, and fewer than 1,500 subjects contributed by 6 global collaborators. A de-identified subject ID, COVID-19 status, age in years and sex were almost always included in the sample metadata. Where available, HLA class I and class II types were obtained from metadata supplied by the sample provider rather than from assay-based typing.

TCRbeta CDR3 regions were amplified from genomic DNA by means of the immunoSEQ Assay, a bias-controlled multiplex PCR. In the paper's pipeline: Nucleated cell counts per sample were estimated from amplification of reference gene primers within the assay. To quantify the absolute abundance of each unique TCRbeta CDR3 rearrangement, sequence reads were collapsed and filtered. For each sample, productive Simpson clonality was calculated as the square root of Simpson's diversity index over productive rearrangements. In TCRdb, the immuneACCESS table is reduced to in-frame sequences with V and J assigned. These tables do not hold every clone; where another copy was compared, an unresolved V gene accounts for under half, and the others remain unexplained. The V and J calls and clone size are taken from that table; D and trimming were inferred from the DNA. This sample is represented by some 21,000 clones; roughly 80% of them were singletons. The ten largest clonotypes hold roughly 12% of the sample.

The collaborating institutions used their own protocols to collect whole blood in K2EDTA tubes. For TCRbeta analysis, collaborators shipped samples as frozen whole blood, isolated PBMCs, or DNA extracted from either of those sample types. The paper as a whole reports these results and caveats: The amount of clinical and demographic metadata varied by source and participant and was provided uncurated.

The TCR originated in a man aged 55-75 years with active COVID-19. Sequenced sample: peripheral blood. The chain is assembled from TRBV10-3 and TRBJ2-6; a tentative D call is TRBD1 (5 bases match). The CDR3 protein: CAIGAGHSGANVLTF. The DNA reads as follows: TGTGCCATTGGGGCAGGCCACTCTGGGGCCAACGTCCTGACTTTC.